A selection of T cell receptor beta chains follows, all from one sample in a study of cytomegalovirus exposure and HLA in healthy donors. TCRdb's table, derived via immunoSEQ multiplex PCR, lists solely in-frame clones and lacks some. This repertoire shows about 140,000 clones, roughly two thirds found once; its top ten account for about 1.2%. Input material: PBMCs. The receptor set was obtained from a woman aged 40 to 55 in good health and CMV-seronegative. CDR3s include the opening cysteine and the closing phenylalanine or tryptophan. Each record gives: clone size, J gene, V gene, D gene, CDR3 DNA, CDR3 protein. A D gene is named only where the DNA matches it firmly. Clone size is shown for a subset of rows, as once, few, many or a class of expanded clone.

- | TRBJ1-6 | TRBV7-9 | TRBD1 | TGTGCCAGCAGCCCAGGACAGGGGTCGGGCTCACCCCTCCACTTT | CASSPGQGSGSPLHF
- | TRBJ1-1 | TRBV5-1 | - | TGCGCCAGCAGGCTCGAGGGGGTGGGGAACACTGAAGCTTTCTTT | CASRLEGVGNTEAFF
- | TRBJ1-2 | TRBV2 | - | TGTGCCAGCAGTGAGCGAGCTAACTATGGCTACACCTTC | CASSERANYGYTF
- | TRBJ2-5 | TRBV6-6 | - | TGTGCCAGCAGTTACTCGTTCAGGGGATACGAGACCCAGTACTTC | CASSYSFRGYETQYF
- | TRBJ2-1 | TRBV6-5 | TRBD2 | TGTGCCAGCAGACCTAGCGGGCCTACCTACAATGAGCAGTTCTTC | CASRPSGPTYNEQFF
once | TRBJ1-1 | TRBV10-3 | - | TGTGCCATCAGATCGAGGGACACTGAAGCTTTCTTT | CAIRSRDTEAFF
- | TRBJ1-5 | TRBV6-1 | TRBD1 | TGTGCCAGCAGTGTCCACGGCAGGGGGCAAGGACAGCCCCAGCATTTT | CASSVHGRGQGQPQHF
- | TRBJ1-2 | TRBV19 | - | TGTGCCAGTAGTATGATCAGCTATGGCTACACCTTC | CASSMISYGYTF
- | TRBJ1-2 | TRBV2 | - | TGTGCCAGCACGAGAGACACTTCGAACTATGGCTACACCTTC | CASTRDTSNYGYTF
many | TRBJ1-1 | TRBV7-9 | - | TGTGCCAGCAGCTCATACAGGGTCGGATTGGACACTGAAGCTTTCTTT | CASSSYRVGLDTEAFF
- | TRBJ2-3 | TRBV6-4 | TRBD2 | TGTGCCAGCAGTCCCGGGGGGAGCACAGATACGCAGTATTTT | CASSPGGSTDTQYF
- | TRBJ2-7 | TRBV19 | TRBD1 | TGTGCCAGTAGTTTTCGACCCGGGACAGGGGACTACGAGCAGTACTTC | CASSFRPGTGDYEQYF
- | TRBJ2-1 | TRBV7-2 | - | TGTGCCAGCAGCTTGAGTACAGGGCAGAATGAGCAGTTCTTC | CASSLSTGQNEQFF
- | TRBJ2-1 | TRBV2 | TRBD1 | TGTGCCAGCACCACAGGGGGCTTTGGCGAGCAGTTCTTC | CASTTGGFGEQFF
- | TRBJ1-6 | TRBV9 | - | TGTGCCAGCAGCCCTACTCCACTCCAGGGAAGTTCACCCCTCCACTTT | CASSPTPLQGSSPLHF
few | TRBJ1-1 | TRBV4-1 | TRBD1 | TGCGCCAGCAGCCGGACAGGGAACACTGAAGCTTTCTTT | CASSRTGNTEAFF
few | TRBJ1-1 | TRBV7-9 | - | TGTGCCAGCAGGACGACTGAGGGTACTGAAGCTTTCTTT | CASRTTEGTEAFF
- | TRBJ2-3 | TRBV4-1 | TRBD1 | TGCGCCAGCAGCCAGGAGGGACAGGGGAGCACAGATACGCAGTATTTT | CASSQEGQGSTDTQYF
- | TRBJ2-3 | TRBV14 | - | TGTGCCAGCAGCCAAGAGTTTGACAAGATCACAGATACGCAGTATTTT | CASSQEFDKITDTQYF
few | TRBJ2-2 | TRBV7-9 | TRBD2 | TGTGCCAGCAGCTTAGACGAGCGGGGGAGAAGCGGGGAGCTGTTTTTT | CASSLDERGRSGELFF
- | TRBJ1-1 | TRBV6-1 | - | TGTGCCAGCAGTGAATACGGTGGTGACACTGAAGCTTTCTTT | CASSEYGGDTEAFF
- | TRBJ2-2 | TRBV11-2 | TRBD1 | TGTGCCAGCAGCCAGTCCCGGGACAGGGCGGGCACCGGGGAGCTGTTTTTT | CASSQSRDRAGTGELFF
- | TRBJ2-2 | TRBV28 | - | TGTGCCAGCAGGGGGGCGACGAACACCGGGGAGCTGTTTTTT | CASRGATNTGELFF
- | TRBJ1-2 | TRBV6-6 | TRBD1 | TGTGCCAGTAGGCTATTCAGGGGGCTGAGTGGCTACACCTTC | CASRLFRGLSGYTF